This T cell receptor (beta chain) appears in the sequencing data of a study of blood T cell repertoires in COVID-19. Clones were sequenced by immunoSEQ multiplex PCR, and TCRdb holds only the in-frame ones, with some missing. This sample has about 210,000 clones; roughly four fifths occur once, and the top ten carry roughly 7%. V was trimmed by 2 bases and J by 0 bases, leaving 11 bases between them. The germline V gene encodes CDR1 KGHSH and CDR2 LQKENI. The CDR3 is 16 amino acids. The receptor was isolated from a woman older than 75 with COVID-19, enrolled during active disease. The specimen was peripheral blood. V is TRBV18 and J is TRBJ1-3; D remains unclear. CDR3 amino acids: CASSPMGRSSGNTIYF. In DNA, the CDR3 is TGTGCCAGCTCACCAATGGGCCGAAGCTCTGGAAACACCATATATTTT.